What follows are 18 T cell receptor beta chains derived from one specimen sequenced in a study of cytomegalovirus exposure and HLA in healthy donors. It was with 60 Vbeta and 13 Jbeta primers that the PCR ran. Produced via immunoSEQ multiplex PCR; TCRdb's table is partial and in-frame only. Of 130,000 to 150,000 clones listed, about four fifths were seen once; the top ten hold about 5%. Sequencing was carried out using PBMCs. The receptors come from a man aged 40-49 years in good health and CMV-seronegative.

This chain uses TRBV5-1 with TRBJ2-3, with 11 positions matching TRBD2. The CDR3 extends over 14 amino acids. V was pared by 9 bases and J by 3 bases, with 6 bases of the junction left unmatched. Germline CDR1 and CDR2: SGHRS and YFSETQ. CDR3: CAIASGGLTDTQYF. The CDR3 coding sequence is TGCGCCATCGCTAGCGGGGGGTTGACAGATACGCAGTATTTT.

Concerning this clone: Other DNA sequences within the sample encode an identical CDR3. The gene calls are TRBV27 and TRBJ1-2, with D possibly being TRBD1 (5 bases). The length of the CDR3 is 13 residues. Germline CDR1 and CDR2: MNHEY and SMNVEV (reference sequence). Trimming stripped 2 bases from V and 2 bases from J, with 6 bases between. This chain's CDR3 is CASSLRGNYGYTF. In DNA form, the CDR3 reads TGTGCCAGCAGTTTAAGGGGCAACTATGGCTACACCTTC.

The chain employs TRBV13 and TRBJ2-3; no definite D call. This CDR3 is built from 16 residues. Germline loops: CDR1 PRHDT, CDR2 FYEKMQ (reference sequence). Trimming left V 5 bases short and J 0 bases short, with 15 bases between. CDR3 sequence: CASSLQVGPSTDTQYF. The DNA for the CDR3 is TGTGCCAGCAGCCTTCAAGTCGGTCCGAGCACAGATACGCAGTATTTT.

The V gene is TRBV4-1, the J gene TRBJ2-7, with 11 bases aligning to TRBD2. After removal of 1 base from V and 0 bases from J, the junction contained 8 bases not matched to a gene. Germline V lookup: CDR1 MGHRA, CDR2 YSYEKL. CDR3 length: 18 amino acids. CDR3 in DNA: TGCGCCAGCAGCCAAGGGCTGCTCGGGACTAGCGGCTCCTACGAGCAGTACTTC. Translating gives CASSQGLLGTSGSYEQYF.

The rearrangement uses TRBV10-3 and TRBJ1-3, with unresolved D. The CDR3 consists of 16 residues. With 2 bases removed from V and 0 bases from J, the gap between germline ends came to 11 bases. Looked up from germline, CDR1 is ENHRY and CDR2 is SYGVKD. Here the CDR3 reads CAISEDFPGSGNTIYF. For the CDR3, the DNA is TGTGCCATCAGTGAGGACTTTCCGGGCTCTGGAAACACCATATATTTT.

The V gene is TRBV27, the J gene TRBJ1-1; weak D call: TRBD1 (6 bases). Germline CDR1 reads MNHEY; CDR2 reads SMNVEV (reference sequence). V gave up 1 base and J gave up 0 bases, with 9 bases separating them. The CDR3 has 15 residues. DNA of the CDR3: TGTGCCAGCAGTTTATGGGGGCGCGTGAACACTGAAGCTTTCTTT. Protein: CASSLWGRVNTEAFF.

This clone was seen just once. The V call is TRBV28, the J call TRBJ1-5, with D possibly being TRBD1 (5 bases). The CDR3 length is 15 residues. Per germline, CDR1 MDHEN and CDR2 SYDVKM. Trimming shortened V by 5 bases and J by 6 bases, and 17 bases separated the two germline ends. The CDR3 reads CASSTGGVRGQPQHF. The CDR3 bases are TGTGCCAGCAGTACTGGGGGGGTAAGAGGTCAGCCCCAGCATTTT.

This chain joins TRBV6-6 and TRBJ2-1; tentative D call: TRBD2 (5 bases). Trimming pared 6 bases from V and 5 bases from J, leaving 11 bases between. Germline lookup yields CDR1 MNHNY and CDR2 SVGAGI (reference sequence). The CDR3 has 13 amino acids. CDR3 loop: CASRLASHNEQFF. For the CDR3, the DNA is TGTGCCAGCAGGCTAGCATCTCACAATGAGCAGTTCTTC.

The V and J genes are TRBV9 and TRBJ2-1, with 7 nucleotides matching TRBD2. CDR3 length: 14 amino acids. Trimming removed 3 bases from V and 5 bases from J; junction bases left unmatched: 5. Germline CDR1 reads SGDLS; CDR2 reads YYNGEE. The CDR3 reads CASSATSANNEQFF. In DNA form, the CDR3 reads TGTGCCAGCAGCGCAACTAGCGCCAACAATGAGCAGTTCTTC.

The genes are TRBV9 and TRBJ2-7; 10 nucleotides line up with TRBD2. The ends lost 3 bases at V and 2 bases at J; junction bases unmatched: 2. Germline loops: CDR1 SGDLS, CDR2 YYNGEE. The CDR3 runs 14 residues. CDR3 coding DNA: TGTGCCAGCAGCGCTAGCGGGGGAACCTACGAGCAGTACTTC. Amino acid sequence: CASSASGGTYEQYF.

The V gene is TRBV7-9, the J gene TRBJ2-7, with 7 bases identical to TRBD1. CDR3 length equals 16 residues. After removal of 5 bases from V and 0 bases from J, the junction contained 10 bases not matched to a gene. The germline V gene has CDR1 SEHNR and CDR2 FQNEAQ (reference sequence). As DNA, the CDR3 is TGTGCCAGCAGCCCCGGGACAGCCCAGAGCTCCTACGAGCAGTACTTC. As protein: CASSPGTAQSSYEQYF.

The chain joins TRBV19 to TRBJ2-1; no firm D call. There are 11 residues in the CDR3. V was clipped by 5 bases and J by 7 bases, with 6 bases between them. Germline V gene lookup returns CDR1 LNHDA and CDR2 SQIVND (reference sequence). The CDR3 spells CASSFSNEQFF. The CDR3 bases are TGTGCCAGTAGTTTTAGTAATGAGCAGTTCTTC.

This chain links TRBV6-1 with TRBJ2-3, with 11 positions matching TRBD1. The CDR3 runs 17 residues. Germline CDR1 is MNHNS and CDR2 is SASEGT. The V and J ends lost 3 bases and 3 bases, in that order; junction bases with no gene match: 8. This CDR3 reads CASSDGTGGFRTDTQYF. As DNA, the CDR3 is TGTGCCAGCAGTGACGGGACAGGGGGGTTTAGGACAGATACGCAGTATTTT.

The chain is built from TRBV4-2 and TRBJ1-2; TRBD1 agrees at 7 bases. Germline CDR1 is LGHNA and CDR2 is YNFKEQ. This CDR3 has 15 amino acids. V lost 2 bases to trimming and J lost 4 bases; unmatched junction nucleotides: 7. The CDR3 DNA reads TGTGCCAGCAGCCAACCCGGGACAGACGTCTATGGCTACACCTTC. Its translation is CASSQPGTDVYGYTF.

The V call is TRBV5-5, the J call TRBJ2-5; no clear D gene. Germline CDR1 and CDR2: SGHKS and YYEKEE (reference sequence). The CDR3 loop spans 12 amino acids. Between the trimmed V and J ends, which lost 2 bases and 1 base, there was a span of 3 bases. The CDR3 DNA reads as TGTGCCAGCAGCTTAGCCCAAGAGACCCAGTACTTC. Translation gives CASSLAQETQYF.

This chain joins TRBV6-5 and TRBJ2-7; 10 bases agree with TRBD1. The CDR3 extends over 12 amino acids. The germline V gene has CDR1 MNHEY and CDR2 SVGAGI. With V trimmed by 10 bases and J by 4 bases, 4 bases remained unmatched. The CDR3 DNA is TGTGCCACCCAGGACAGGGGGTACGAGCAGTACTTC. Protein product: CATQDRGYEQYF.

This chain joins TRBV29-1 and TRBJ2-5; 9 bases match TRBD2. The CDR3 extends over 13 amino acids. Germline CDR1 SQVTM, CDR2 ANQGSEA. Trimming cost V 5 bases and J 5 bases; bases outside gene matches: 6. The CDR3 nucleotides are TGCAGCGTTCCGCGGGGGGGCCGTGAGACCCAGTACTTC. Its translation: CSVPRGGRETQYF.

This clone was picked up one time. The chain is built from TRBV30 and TRBJ1-5; D not resolved. Trimming left V 1 base short and J 0 bases short, with 4 bases between. Per germline, CDR1 GTSNPN and CDR2 SVGIG (reference sequence). This CDR3 spans 13 amino acids. DNA of the CDR3: TGTGCCTGGAGTGACGGTAGCAATCAGCCCCAGCATTTT. It is translated as CAWSDGSNQPQHF.